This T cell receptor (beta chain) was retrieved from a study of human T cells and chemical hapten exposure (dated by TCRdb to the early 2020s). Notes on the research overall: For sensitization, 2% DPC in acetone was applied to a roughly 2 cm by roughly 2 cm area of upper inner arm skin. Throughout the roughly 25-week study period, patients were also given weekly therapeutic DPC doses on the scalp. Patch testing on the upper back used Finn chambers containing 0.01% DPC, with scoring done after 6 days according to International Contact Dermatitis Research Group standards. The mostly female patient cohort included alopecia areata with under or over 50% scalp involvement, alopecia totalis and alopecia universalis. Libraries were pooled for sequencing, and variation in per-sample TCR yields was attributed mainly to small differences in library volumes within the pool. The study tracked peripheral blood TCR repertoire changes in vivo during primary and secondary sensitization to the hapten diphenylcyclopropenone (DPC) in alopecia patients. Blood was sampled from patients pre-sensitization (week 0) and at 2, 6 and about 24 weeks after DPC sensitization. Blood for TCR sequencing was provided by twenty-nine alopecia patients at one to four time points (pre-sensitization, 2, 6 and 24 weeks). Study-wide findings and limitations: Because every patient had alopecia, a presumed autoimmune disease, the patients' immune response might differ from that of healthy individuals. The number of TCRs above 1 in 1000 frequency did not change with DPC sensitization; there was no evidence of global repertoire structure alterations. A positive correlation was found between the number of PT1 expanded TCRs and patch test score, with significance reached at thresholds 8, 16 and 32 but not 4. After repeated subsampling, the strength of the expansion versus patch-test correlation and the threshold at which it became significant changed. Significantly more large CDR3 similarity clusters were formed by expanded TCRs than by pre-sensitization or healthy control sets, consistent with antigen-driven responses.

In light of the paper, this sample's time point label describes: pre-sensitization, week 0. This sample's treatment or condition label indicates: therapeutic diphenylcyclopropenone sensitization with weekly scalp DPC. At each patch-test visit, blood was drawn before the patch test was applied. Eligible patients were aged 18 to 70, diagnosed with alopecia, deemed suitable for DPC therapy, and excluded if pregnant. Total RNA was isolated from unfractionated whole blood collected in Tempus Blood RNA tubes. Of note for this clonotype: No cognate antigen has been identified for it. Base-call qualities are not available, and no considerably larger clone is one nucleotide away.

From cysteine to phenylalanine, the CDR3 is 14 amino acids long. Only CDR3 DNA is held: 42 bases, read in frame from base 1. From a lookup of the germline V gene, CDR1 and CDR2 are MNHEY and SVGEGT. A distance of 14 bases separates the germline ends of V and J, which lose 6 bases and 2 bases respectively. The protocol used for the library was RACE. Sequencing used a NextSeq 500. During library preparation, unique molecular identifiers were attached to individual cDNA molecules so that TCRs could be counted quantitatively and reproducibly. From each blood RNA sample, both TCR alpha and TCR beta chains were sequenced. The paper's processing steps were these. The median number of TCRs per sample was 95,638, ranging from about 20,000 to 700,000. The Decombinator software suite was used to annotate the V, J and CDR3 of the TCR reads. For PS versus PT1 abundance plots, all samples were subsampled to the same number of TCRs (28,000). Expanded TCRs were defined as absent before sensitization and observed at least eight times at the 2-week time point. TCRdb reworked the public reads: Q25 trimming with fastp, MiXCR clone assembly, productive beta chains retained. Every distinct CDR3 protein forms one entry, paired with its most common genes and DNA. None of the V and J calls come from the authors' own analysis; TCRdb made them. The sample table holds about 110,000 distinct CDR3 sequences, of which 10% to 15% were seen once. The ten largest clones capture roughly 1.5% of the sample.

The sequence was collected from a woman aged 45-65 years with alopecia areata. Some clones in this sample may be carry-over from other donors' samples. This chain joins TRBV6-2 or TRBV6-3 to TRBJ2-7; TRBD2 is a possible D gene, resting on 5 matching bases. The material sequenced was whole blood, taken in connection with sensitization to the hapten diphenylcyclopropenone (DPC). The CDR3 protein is CASSRSPGAYEQYF. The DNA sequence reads TGTGCCAGCAGCCGGTCCCCCGGGGCCTACGAGCAGTACTTC.